This T cell receptor beta chain emerged from a study of healthy donors' naive CD4 and CD8 T cells. Notes on the study in general: Chains were not paired, since alpha and beta were sequenced in bulk.

A linear amplification protocol produced the TCR libraries from 500 ng of total RNA. TCRdb redid the calling of the reads with MiXCR, one entry per CDR3 protein. The data contain approximately 180,000 distinct CDR3 sequences, nearly 75% of them seen just once; the ten biggest clones take up 2% to 2.5%. With respect to this clonotype: What it recognizes is unknown.

The CDR3 contains 13 residues. V was clipped by 3 bases and J by 3 bases, with 12 bases between them. In germline, CDR1 is SQVTM, CDR2 ANQGSEA. Naive CD4+ cells were sorted as CD4+CD8-CD45RO-CD45RA+; naive CD8+ as CD8+CD4-CD45RA+CD27bright. The chain employs TRBV29-1 and TRBJ2-7; TRBD1 or TRBD2 may be the D gene (5 bases each). The origin of this receptor is a pool of human donors in good health; the sample pools cells from several healthy donors. The sequencing input was naive CD4+ and CD8+ T cells sorted from blood, pooled from several donors. The CDR3 is CSVEGTELYEQYF. CDR3 nucleotide sequence: TGCAGCGTTGAGGGGACGGAACTCTACGAGCAGTACTTC.